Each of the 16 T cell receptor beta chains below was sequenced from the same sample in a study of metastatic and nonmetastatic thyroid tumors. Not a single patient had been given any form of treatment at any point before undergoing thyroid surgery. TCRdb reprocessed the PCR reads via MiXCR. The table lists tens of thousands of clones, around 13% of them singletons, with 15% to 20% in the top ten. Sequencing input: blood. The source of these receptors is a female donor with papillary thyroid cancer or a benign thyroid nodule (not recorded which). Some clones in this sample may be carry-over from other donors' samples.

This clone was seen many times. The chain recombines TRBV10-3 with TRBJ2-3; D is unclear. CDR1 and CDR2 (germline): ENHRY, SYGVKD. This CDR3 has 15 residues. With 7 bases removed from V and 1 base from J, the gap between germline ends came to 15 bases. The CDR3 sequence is CAIISGLEGTDTQYF. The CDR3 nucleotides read TGTGCCATCATAAGTGGGCTTGAGGGCACAGATACGCAGTATTTT.

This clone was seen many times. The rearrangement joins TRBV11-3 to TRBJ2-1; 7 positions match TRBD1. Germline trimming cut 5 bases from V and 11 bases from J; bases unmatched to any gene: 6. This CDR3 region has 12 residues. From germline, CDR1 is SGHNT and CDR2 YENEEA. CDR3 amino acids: CASSIVGQKQFF. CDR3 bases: TGTGCCAGCAGCATAGTGGGACAGAAGCAGTTCTTC.

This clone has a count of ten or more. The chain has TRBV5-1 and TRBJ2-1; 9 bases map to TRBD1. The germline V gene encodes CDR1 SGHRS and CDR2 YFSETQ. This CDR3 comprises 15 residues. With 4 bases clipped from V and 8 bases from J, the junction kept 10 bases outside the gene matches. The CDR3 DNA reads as TGCGCCAGCAGCGCACGGACAGGGGCTGGCCATGAGCAGTTCTTC. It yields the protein CASSARTGAGHEQFF.

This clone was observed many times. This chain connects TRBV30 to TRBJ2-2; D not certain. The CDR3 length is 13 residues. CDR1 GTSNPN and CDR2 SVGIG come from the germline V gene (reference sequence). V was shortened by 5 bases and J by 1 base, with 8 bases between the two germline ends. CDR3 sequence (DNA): TGTGCCTGGGGCAGCCGGAACACCGGGGAGCTGTTTTTT. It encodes CAWGSRNTGELFF.

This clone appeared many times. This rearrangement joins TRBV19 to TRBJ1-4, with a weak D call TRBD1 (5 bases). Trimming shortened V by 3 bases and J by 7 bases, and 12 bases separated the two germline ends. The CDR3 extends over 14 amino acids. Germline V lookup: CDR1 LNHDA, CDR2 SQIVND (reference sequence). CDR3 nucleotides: TGTGCCAGTAGTATCGGGGGAGCGGGTGAAAAACTGTTTTTT. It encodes CASSIGGAGEKLFF.

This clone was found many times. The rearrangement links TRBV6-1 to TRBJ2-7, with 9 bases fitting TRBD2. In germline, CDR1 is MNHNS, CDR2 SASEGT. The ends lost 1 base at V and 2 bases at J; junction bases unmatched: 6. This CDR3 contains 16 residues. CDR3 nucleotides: TGTGCCAGCAGTGAAGATAGTCTAGCGGGGACCTACGAGCAGTACTTC. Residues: CASSEDSLAGTYEQYF.

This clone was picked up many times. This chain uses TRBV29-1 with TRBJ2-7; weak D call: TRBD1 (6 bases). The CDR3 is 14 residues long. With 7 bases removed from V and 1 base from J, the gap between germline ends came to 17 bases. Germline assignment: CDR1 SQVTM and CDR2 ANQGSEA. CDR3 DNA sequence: TGCAGCGCCAAGGGGGTTAGGGGTTCCTACGAGCAGTACTTC. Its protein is CSAKGVRGSYEQYF.

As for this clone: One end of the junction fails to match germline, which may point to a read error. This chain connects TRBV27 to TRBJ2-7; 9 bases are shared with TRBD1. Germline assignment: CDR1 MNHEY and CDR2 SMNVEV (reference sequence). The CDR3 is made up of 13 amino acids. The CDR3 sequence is CASKLAGTGTTDF. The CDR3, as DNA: TGTGCCAGCAAACTCGCCGGGACAGGGACGACAGACTTC.

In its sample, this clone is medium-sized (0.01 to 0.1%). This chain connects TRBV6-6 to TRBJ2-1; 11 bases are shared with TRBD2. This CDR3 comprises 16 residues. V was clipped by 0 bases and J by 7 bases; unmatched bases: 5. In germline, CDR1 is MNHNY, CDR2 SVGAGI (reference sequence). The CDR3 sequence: CASSYSSASGRNEQFF. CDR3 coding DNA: TGTGCCAGCAGTTACTCGTCGGCTAGCGGGAGGAATGAGCAGTTCTTC.

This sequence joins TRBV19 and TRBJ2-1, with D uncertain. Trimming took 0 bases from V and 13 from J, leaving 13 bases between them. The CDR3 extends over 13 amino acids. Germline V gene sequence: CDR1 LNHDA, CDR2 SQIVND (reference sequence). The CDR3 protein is CASSIEHRLGQFF. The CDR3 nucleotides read TGTGCCAGTAGTATAGAGCACCGACTGGGCCAGTTCTTC.

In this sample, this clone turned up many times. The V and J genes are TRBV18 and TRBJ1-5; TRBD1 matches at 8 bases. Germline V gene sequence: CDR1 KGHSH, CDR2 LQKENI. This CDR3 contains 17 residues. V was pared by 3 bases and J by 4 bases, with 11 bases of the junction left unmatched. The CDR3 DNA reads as TGTGCCAGCTCACCGGTTCCGGACAGGGTGACTAATCAGCCCCAGCATTTT. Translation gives CASSPVPDRVTNQPQHF.

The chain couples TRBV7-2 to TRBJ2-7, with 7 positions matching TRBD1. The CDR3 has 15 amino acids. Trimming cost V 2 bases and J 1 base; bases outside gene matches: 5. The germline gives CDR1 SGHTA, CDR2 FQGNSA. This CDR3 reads CASSLMGQSSYEQYF. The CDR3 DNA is TGTGCCAGCAGCTTAATGGGACAGTCTTCCTACGAGCAGTACTTC. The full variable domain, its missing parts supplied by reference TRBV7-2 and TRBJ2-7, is GAGVSQSPSNKVTEKGKDVELRCDPISGHTALYWYRQSLGQGLEFLIYFQGNSAPDKSGLPSDRFSAERTGGSVSTLTIQRTQQEDSAVYLCASSLMGQSSYEQYFGPGTRLTVT.

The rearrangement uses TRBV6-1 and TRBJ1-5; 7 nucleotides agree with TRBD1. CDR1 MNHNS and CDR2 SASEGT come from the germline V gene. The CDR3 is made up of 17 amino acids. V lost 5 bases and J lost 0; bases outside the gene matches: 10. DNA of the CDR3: TGTGCCAGCAGTCAGACAGGGATGGGGGTTAGCAATCAGCCCCAGCATTTT. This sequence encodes CASSQTGMGVSNQPQHF.

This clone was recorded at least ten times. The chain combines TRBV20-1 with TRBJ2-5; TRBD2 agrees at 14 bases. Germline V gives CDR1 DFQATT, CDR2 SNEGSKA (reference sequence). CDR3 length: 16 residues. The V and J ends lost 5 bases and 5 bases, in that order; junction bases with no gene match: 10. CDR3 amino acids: CSAPGTSGSRGETQYF. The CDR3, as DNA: TGCAGTGCTCCCGGGACTAGCGGGAGTAGGGGGGAGACCCAGTACTTC.

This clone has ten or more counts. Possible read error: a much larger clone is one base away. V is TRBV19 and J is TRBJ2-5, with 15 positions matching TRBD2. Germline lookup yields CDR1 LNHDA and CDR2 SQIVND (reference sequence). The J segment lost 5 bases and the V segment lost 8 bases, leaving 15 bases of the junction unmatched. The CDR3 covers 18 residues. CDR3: CASGRRFGTSGRFETQYF. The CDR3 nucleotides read TGTGCCAGTGGTCGGAGATTTGGGACTAGCGGGAGGTTTGAGACCCAGTACTTC.

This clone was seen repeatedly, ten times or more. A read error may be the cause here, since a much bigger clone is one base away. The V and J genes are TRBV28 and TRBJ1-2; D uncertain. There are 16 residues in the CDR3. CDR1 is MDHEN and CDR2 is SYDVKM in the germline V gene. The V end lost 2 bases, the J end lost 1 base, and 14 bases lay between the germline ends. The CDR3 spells CASSLSRALINYGYTF. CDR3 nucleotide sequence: TGTGCCAGCAGTTTAAGTCGGGCTCTTATTAACTATGGCTACACCTTC.